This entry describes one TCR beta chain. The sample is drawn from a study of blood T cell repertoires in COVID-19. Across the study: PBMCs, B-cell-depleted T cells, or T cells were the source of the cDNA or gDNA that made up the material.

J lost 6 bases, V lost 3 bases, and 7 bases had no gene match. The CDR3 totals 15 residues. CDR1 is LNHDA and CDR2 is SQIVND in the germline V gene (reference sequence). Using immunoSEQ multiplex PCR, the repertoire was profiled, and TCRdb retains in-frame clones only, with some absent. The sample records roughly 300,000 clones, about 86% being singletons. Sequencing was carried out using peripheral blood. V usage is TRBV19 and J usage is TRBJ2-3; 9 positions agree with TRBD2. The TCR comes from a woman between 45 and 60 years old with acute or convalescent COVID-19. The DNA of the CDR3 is TGTGCCAGTAGTATCTCAGCGGGAGGAGAGGATACGCAGTATTTT. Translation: CASSISAGGEDTQYF.